The rows below give T cell receptor beta chains drawn from one sample of a study of blood T cells in healthy people across ages. TCRdb ran MiXCR on the 5' RACE reads and lists one entry per CDR3 protein. This repertoire shows 1.5 million to 2 million distinct CDR3 sequences, 28% found once; its top ten account for 7.7%. Sequenced: blood. These receptors were taken from a woman aged 25-40 years in good health. Each CDR3 is given with its conserved first and last residue. The order of the fields is V gene, D gene, J gene, clone size, CDR3 length, CDR3 DNA, CDR3 protein. D genes are given only for firm matches. A row's size may be missing; if present it is once, few, many or a size class.

>TRBV12-3/TRBV12-4|.|TRBJ2-3|.|14
TGTGCCAGCAGCCTCTACGCTAGCACAGATGCGCAGTATTTT
CASSLYASTDAQYF
>TRBV7-9|.|TRBJ2-5|.|15
TGTGCCAGCAGCTTAGCCCTAGGTGGCCAAGGGACCCAGTACTTC
CASSLALGGQGTQYF
>TRBV12-3/TRBV12-4|.|TRBJ2-5|.|11
TGTGCCAGCAGTTTAGGGGGGGACCAGTACTTC
CASSLGGDQYF
>TRBV20-1|.|TRBJ2-7|many|13
TGCAGTGCCCTGAAGGGGGGAACCTACGAGCAGTACTTC
CSALKGGTYEQYF
>TRBV2|.|TRBJ2-5|once|13
TGTGCCAGCCAAGGGCGTTCCCAAGAGACCCAGTACTTC
CASQGRSQETQYF
>TRBV7-9|TRBD2|TRBJ2-7|.|15
TGTGCCAGCAGCACGCGGGAGGGCCCCTACAATGAGCAGTACTTC
CASSTREGPYNEQYF
>TRBV6-6|.|TRBJ1-1|.|14
TGTGCCAGCAGTTACTCCTCCCGGGCACCTGAAGCTTTCTTT
CASSYSSRAPEAFF
>TRBV5-5|TRBD1|TRBJ2-7|.|15
TGTGCCAGCAGCATCCCCGGACAGGGGGTCCACGAGCAGTACTTC
CASSIPGQGVHEQYF
>TRBV24-1|TRBD1|TRBJ2-1|.|14
TGTGCCACCCAGACAGGGGGGGACTACAATGAGCAGTTCTTC
CATQTGGDYNEQFF
>TRBV20-1|TRBD1|TRBJ1-4|few|20
TGCAGTGCTAGAGATTGGGTCCGGGACAGGGGGAAACCAACTAATGAAAAACTGTTTTTT
CSARDWVRDRGKPTNEKLFF
>TRBV2|.|TRBJ2-7|.|13
TGTGCCAGCGGGCCGGAGTTTGAAGAGACCAAGTACTTC
CASGPEFEETKYF
>TRBV7-9|TRBD1|TRBJ1-6|.|12
TGTGCCAGCAGCTTGGGGACAGAGGACCTCCACTTT
CASSLGTEDLHF
>TRBV3-1|.|TRBJ1-1|.|13
TGTGCCAGCAGACAGGTTATGAACACTGAAGCTTTCTTT
CASRQVMNTEAFF
>TRBV9|TRBD2|TRBJ2-7|once|15
TGTGCCAGCAAGGGAGGCCGGGAGGCAACCTACGAGCAGTACTTC
CASKGGREATYEQYF
>TRBV20-1|TRBD1|TRBJ2-7|.|16
TGCAGTGCTCCCGGACAGGGGGCAGGGGGGACCTACGAGCAGTACTTC
CSAPGQGAGGTYEQYF
>TRBV20-1|.|TRBJ2-2|.|15
TGCAGTGCTAGACCTGCAGGGGAGGACACCGGGGAGCTGTTTTTT
CSARPAGEDTGELFF
>TRBV5-1|TRBD2|TRBJ2-3|.|17
TGCGCCAGCAGCTTGGAGCGCCTAGCGGGAGCGGGAGATACGCAGTATTTT
CASSLERLAGAGDTQYF
>TRBV11-2|TRBD1|TRBJ1-2|.|14
TGTGCCAGCAGCTTAGATGCAGGGGGCTATGGCTACACCTTC
CASSLDAGGYGYTF
>TRBV10-3|TRBD1|TRBJ2-7|.|16
TGTGCCATCAGTGAGTCGATGTCCCTAACAGGGGACGAGCAGTACTTC
CAISESMSLTGDEQYF
>TRBV15|TRBD1|TRBJ2-7|.|14
TGTGCCACCAGCAGTGGGGACAGCCTACCCGAGCAGTACTTC
CATSSGDSLPEQYF
>TRBV20-1|.|TRBJ1-5|.|14
TGCAGTGCTAAAAGGGGTGGGGACAATCAGCCCCAGCATTTT
CSAKRGGDNQPQHF
>TRBV3-1|.|TRBJ2-7|few|14
TGTGCCAGCAGCCCGGGAAACCTGAGAGACGAGCAGTACTTC
CASSPGNLRDEQYF
>TRBV7-2|.|TRBJ1-1|.|15
TGTGCCAGCAGCTCTATACCCACAACGGGGACTGAAGCTTTCTTT
CASSSIPTTGTEAFF
>TRBV28|TRBD2|TRBJ2-2|.|15
TGTGCCAGCAGCTACCTTGGGGGGGGCACCGGGGAGCTGTTTTTT
CASSYLGGGTGELFF
>TRBV29-1|.|TRBJ2-4|few|13
TGCAGCGTTGCCGTCGGGGGCAAAAACATTCAGTACTTC
CSVAVGGKNIQYF
>TRBV12-3/TRBV12-4|.|TRBJ2-7|many|12
TGTGCCAGCAGCCCTATAGCCTACGAGCAGTACTTC
CASSPIAYEQYF
>TRBV5-1|.|TRBJ2-7|few|14
TGCGCCAGCAGCTTGGCTACACAGGGATACGAGCAGTACTTC
CASSLATQGYEQYF
>TRBV12-3/TRBV12-4|TRBD1|TRBJ1-5|.|18
TGTGCCAGCAGTTTAGCGGGACAGAGCCTTTATAGCAATCAGCCCCAGCATTTT
CASSLAGQSLYSNQPQHF
>TRBV20-1|TRBD1|TRBJ2-7|few|15
TGCAGTGCTAGGGGGCCGGACAGGGGCAGAGACGAGCAGTACTTC
CSARGPDRGRDEQYF
>TRBV12-3/TRBV12-4|.|TRBJ2-3|.|9
TGTGCCAAGAGAGATACGCAGTATTTT
CAKRDTQYF
>TRBV7-9|.|TRBJ1-5|many|12
TGTGCCAGCAGCGGGGGCGGACAGCCCCAGCATTTT
CASSGGGQPQHF
>TRBV5-1|.|TRBJ1-5|.|15
TGCGCCAGCAGCTATTCAGGAGATAGCAATCAGCCCCAGCATTTT
CASSYSGDSNQPQHF
>TRBV29-1|.|TRBJ2-7|once|14
TGCAGTTTTAGGACAGGAGGGGTCCCCTACGAGCAGTACTTC
CSFRTGGVPYEQYF